The sequence of this T cell receptor beta chain was determined in a study of CD8 T cells in Susac syndrome. Trimming stripped 5 bases from V and 3 bases from J, with 8 bases between. The CDR3 spans 12 residues. Germline CDR1 MDHEN, CDR2 SYDVKM. Random-hexamer reverse transcription was applied to roughly 0.5 to 1 ug RNA. TCRdb re-called the immunoSEQ multiplex PCR reads with MiXCR, one entry per CDR3 protein. The table records more than 150,000 distinct CDR3 sequences, about 92% of them present only once. This TCR derives from a human donor in good health. The gene calls are TRBV28 and TRBJ2-7; D ambiguous. Sequenced: CD4+ T cells from PBMCs. The CDR3 reads CASSPSRYEQYF. The CDR3 coding sequence is TGTGCCAGCAGTCCTTCTCGCTACGAGCAGTACTTC.